The 4 T cell receptor beta chains presented below share a single source sample, sequenced in a study of blood T cell repertoires in COVID-19. The repertoire was sequenced with immunoSEQ multiplex PCR; TCRdb's copy has only in-frame clones and lacks some. The repertoire holds fewer than 200,000 clones, with over 75% as singletons. Sequenced material: peripheral blood. The receptors come from a man between 70 and 80 years old with active or convalescent COVID-19.

The chain recombines TRBV19 with TRBJ1-1, with 9 bases that match TRBD1. CDR1 is LNHDA, CDR2 SQIVND, per germline (reference sequence). This CDR3 is built from 17 residues. The ends lost 6 bases at V and 0 bases at J; junction bases unmatched: 11. The DNA for the CDR3 is TGTGCCAGTAGACCCTCCGGGACAGGGATCATGAACACTGAAGCTTTCTTT. This sequence encodes CASRPSGTGIMNTEAFF.

This clone was found a few times. The CDR3: CASSPQGSSYNSPLHF. CDR3 bases: TGTGCCAGCAGCCCCCAGGGGAGCTCCTATAATTCACCCCTCCACTTT. The V gene is TRBV5-6, the J gene TRBJ1-6; perhaps TRBD1 as D (6 bases). The V and J ends lost 4 bases and 0 bases respectively, with 11 bases between them. The germline gives CDR1 SGHDT, CDR2 YYEEEE. CDR3 size: 16 residues.

The chain is built from TRBV11-3 and TRBJ2-1; TRBD1 might be the D (9 bases). CDR1 is SGHNT, CDR2 YENEEA, per germline. The CDR3 sequence is 20 residues long. V was trimmed by 5 bases and J by 2 bases, leaving 28 bases between them. The CDR3 loop reads CASSPRGQGGFSGTYNEQFF. CDR3 nucleotide sequence: TGTGCCAGCAGCCCCAGGGGACAGGGTGGTTTTAGCGGGACCTACAATGAGCAGTTCTTC. Filled out from reference TRBV11-3 and TRBJ2-1, the complete variable domain reads EAGVVQSPRYKIIEKKQPVAFWCNPISGHNTLYWYLQNLGQGPELLIRYENEEAVDDSQLPKDRFSAERLKGVDSTLKIQPAELGDSAVYLCASSPRGQGGFSGTYNEQFFGPGTRLTVL.

The genes are TRBV25-1 and TRBJ2-2; TRBD2 matches at 7 bases. After removal of 6 bases from V and 8 bases from J, the junction contained 9 bases not matched to a gene. CDR1 is MGHDK and CDR2 is SYGVNS in the germline V gene. This CDR3 has 14 amino acids. CDR3 loop: CASSPSGGGGELFF. The CDR3 bases are TGTGCCAGCAGCCCTAGCGGCGGTGGGGGGGAGCTGTTTTTT.